This T cell receptor (beta chain) is from a study of human T cells and chemical hapten exposure. About the research overall: The study sensitized with 2% DPC on a 2 cm by 2 cm patch of upper inner arm skin. Slight volume differences across pooled libraries mainly accounted for varying per-sample TCR yields.

Germline V gene lookup returns CDR1 SEHNR and CDR2 FQNEAQ (reference sequence). CDR3 length: 13 residues. Trimming took off 5 bases at V and 11 bases at J, with 15 bases between the two ends. Time point reported: patch test 2, 6 weeks after DPC sensitization. Treatment described: therapeutic diphenylcyclopropenone sensitization with weekly scalp DPC. The starting material, unfractionated whole blood, was used for total RNA extraction. Using its own MiXCR run on the RACE reads, TCRdb lists one record per CDR3 protein. This table has 65,000 to 100,000 distinct CDR3 sequences, more than 6.5% appearing once. This clonotype has ten or more counts.

The source of this sequence is a woman in her 30s with alopecia areata. Some clones in this sample may be carry-over from other donors' samples. The material was whole blood, obtained in connection with sensitization to the hapten diphenylcyclopropenone (DPC). This chain uses TRBV7-9 with TRBJ1-4; D is unclear. The DNA for the CDR3 is TGTGCCAGCAGCGCGCCGGCCCGTGTCAAACTGTTTTTT. It codes for CASSAPARVKLFF.